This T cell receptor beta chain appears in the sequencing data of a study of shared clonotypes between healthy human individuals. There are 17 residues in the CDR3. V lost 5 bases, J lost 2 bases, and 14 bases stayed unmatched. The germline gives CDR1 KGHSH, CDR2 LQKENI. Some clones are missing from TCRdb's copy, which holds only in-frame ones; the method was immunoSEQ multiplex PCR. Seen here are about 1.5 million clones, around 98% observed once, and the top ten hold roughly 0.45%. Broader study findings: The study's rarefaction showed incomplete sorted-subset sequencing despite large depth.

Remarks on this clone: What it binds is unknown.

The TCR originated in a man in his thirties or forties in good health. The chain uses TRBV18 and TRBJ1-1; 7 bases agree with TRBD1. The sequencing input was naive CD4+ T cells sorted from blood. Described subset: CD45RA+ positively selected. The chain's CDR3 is CASSDAELGQLNTEAFF. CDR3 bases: TGTGCCAGCTCAGACGCAGAATTGGGACAGTTAAACACTGAAGCTTTCTTT.